This T cell receptor (beta chain) was retrieved from a study of low-dose radiotherapy and immunotherapy resistance in tumors. Study as a whole: Across 26 weeks, 13 Gy in total went to Cohort 2, delivered as 1 Gy per fraction every two weeks. Patients took oral aspirin 300 mg daily for four cycles from cycle 1 day 1.

With TRAV- and TRBV-specific primers, first-strand cDNA was made, covering the alpha and beta chains. Over approximately 20 PCR cycles, TCRs were amplified from a constant-region primer and V-primer adapter. TCRdb fed the reads into MiXCR, producing one record per CDR3 protein. The table has under 35,000 distinct CDR3 sequences, under 55% seen once. Time point here: after trial treatment. Treatment defined: LDRT plus nivolumab, ipilimumab, low-dose cyclophosphamide and aspirin (RACIN trial). V was trimmed by 6 bases and J by 0 bases, leaving 9 bases between them. Per the germline V gene, CDR1 is MNHEY and CDR2 is SVGEGT. The CDR3 has 14 residues.

Sequenced here: PBMCs, sampled after low-dose radiotherapy plus immunotherapy. The genes are TRBV6-2 or TRBV6-3 and TRBJ2-1; D remains unclear. This sequence originates from a male donor with gallbladder cancer. In DNA, the CDR3 is TGTGCCAGCAGGGAACCAGGCTCCTACAATGAGCAGTTCTTC. It specifies CASREPGSYNEQFF.